This TCR beta chain was identified in a study of blood T cell repertoires in COVID-19. The wider study: Researchers got acute and convalescent COVID-19 samples from the United States, Italy and Spain. PBMCs, B-cell-depleted T cells, or T cells were the source of the cDNA or gDNA that made up the material.

The germline CDR1 and CDR2 sequences are SGHDN and FVKESK. Trimming took off 0 bases at V and 2 bases at J, with 8 bases between the two ends. The CDR3 runs to 15 residues. Authors' processing steps: Estimates of nucleated cell counts were drawn from the amplification of reference gene primers. Measured with immunoSEQ multiplex PCR; TCRdb has only the in-frame clones, and not every one. V and J calls and clone size are given by that table; D and trimming were obtained from the DNA. Of around 69,000 clones listed, about four fifths are singletons. This chain links TRBV14 with TRBJ2-1; unclear D gene. The sequenced sample consisted of peripheral blood. This clonotype originated in a man in his forties or fifties with active COVID-19. CDR3 region: CASSQELGPYNEQFF. The CDR3 DNA reads TGTGCCAGCAGCCAAGAGCTGGGCCCCTACAATGAGCAGTTCTTC.